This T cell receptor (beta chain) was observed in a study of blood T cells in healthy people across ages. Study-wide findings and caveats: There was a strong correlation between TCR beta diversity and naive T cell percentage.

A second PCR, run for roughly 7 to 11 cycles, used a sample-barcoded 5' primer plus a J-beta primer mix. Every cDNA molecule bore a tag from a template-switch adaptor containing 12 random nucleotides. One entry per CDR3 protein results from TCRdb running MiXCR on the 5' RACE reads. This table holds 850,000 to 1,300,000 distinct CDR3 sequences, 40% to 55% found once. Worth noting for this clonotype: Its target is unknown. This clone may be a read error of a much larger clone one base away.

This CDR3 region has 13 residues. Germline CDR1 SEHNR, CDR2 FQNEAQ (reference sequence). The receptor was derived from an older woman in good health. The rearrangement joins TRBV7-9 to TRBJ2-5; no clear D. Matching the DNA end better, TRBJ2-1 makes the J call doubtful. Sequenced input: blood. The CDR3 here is CASSLVGQETQFF. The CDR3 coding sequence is TGTGCCAGCAGCTTAGTTGGGCAAGAGACCCAGTTCTTC.